This T cell receptor (beta chain) was recovered during a study of CD8+ T cells in alopecia areata. Study summary: Severity among treated patients was scored by the percentage of scalp area affected.

CDR1 and CDR2 (germline): LNHNV, YYDKDF (reference sequence). The CDR3 totals 13 residues. V lost 0 bases and J 5 bases, leaving 6 bases between the germline ends. Indicated treatment: oral pan-JAK inhibitor, 5-10 mg twice daily. cDNA serving as the sequencing template came from extracted, reverse transcribed RNA. Sequenced by immunoSEQ multiplex PCR; TCRdb stores in-frame clones only, minus some. In the table there are about 180,000 clones, 53% of which are singletons. Material: CD8+ T cells sorted from blood, obtained at week 24, from a patient treated with tofacitinib. The receptor comes from a human donor with alopecia areata. The chain carries TRBV15 and TRBJ2-3; D perhaps matches TRBD2 (6 bases). CDR3 protein: CATSRDSGDTQYF. In DNA form, the CDR3 reads TGTGCCACCAGCAGAGATAGCGGAGATACGCAGTATTTT.